The clone carrying this TCR beta chain was observed a handful of times. This sample is part of a study of T cells in Graves' hyperthyroidism and ophthalmopathy. The germline CDR1 and CDR2 sequences are LNHDA and SQIVND (reference sequence). This CDR3 spans 13 amino acids. V lost 6 bases, J lost 4 bases, and 10 bases lay in between. Amplification yielded TCR beta CDR3 regions, with RNA transcripts as the source. A set of HTBI primers served as the primers for a first-round RT-PCR of the TCR CDR3. TCRdb passed the multiplex PCR reads through MiXCR, listing each CDR3 protein once. Among hundreds of thousands of distinct CDR3 sequences listed, around 16% were seen once.

This clonotype originated in a woman between 25 and 40 years old with Graves' hyperthyroidism. Sequenced sample: blood. J is TRBJ2-1 and V is TRBV19; TRBD1 is a possible D gene (6 bases). CDR3 loop: CASSGTKYNEQFF. The DNA for the CDR3 is TGTGCCAGTAGCGGGACAAAATACAATGAGCAGTTCTTC. The full variable domain, with the rest looked up from reference TRBV19 and TRBJ2-1, is DGGITQSPKYLFRKEGQNVTLSCEQNLNHDAMYWYRQDPGQGLRLIYYSQIVNDFQKGDIAEGYSVSREKKESFPLTVTSAQKNPTAFYLCASSGTKYNEQFFGPGTRLTVL.